A selection of T cell receptor beta chains follows, all from one sample in a study of T cell responses to AZD1222 COVID-19 vaccine. The data were produced by immunoSEQ multiplex PCR, yet TCRdb's version contains in-frame clones alone and is incomplete. The repertoire consists of some 200,000 clones, with around 90% occurring once and the leading ten covering 0.99%. The sample in question was peripheral blood, obtained on day 0 of AZD1222 vaccination. The receptors were gathered from an adult in good health. Each CDR3 is given with its conserved first and last residue. The order of the fields is D gene, V gene, clone size, J gene, CDR3 protein, CDR3 DNA. The D gene is left open where the match is weak. Rows may omit the clone size; those that give it use once, few, many or a size class.

d_gene: NA; v_gene: TRBV5-1; abundance: NA; j_gene: TRBJ2-1; CDR3aa: CASSLPDGYNEQFF; CDR3nt: TGCGCCAGCAGCTTGCCCGACGGCTACAATGAGCAGTTCTTC
d_gene: TRBD2; v_gene: TRBV18; abundance: NA; j_gene: TRBJ2-7; CDR3aa: CASSSGTTYEQYF; CDR3nt: TGTGCCAGCTCATCCGGGACTACCTACGAGCAGTACTTC
d_gene: NA; v_gene: TRBV18; abundance: NA; j_gene: TRBJ1-6; CDR3aa: CASSPEGGFNSPLHF; CDR3nt: TGTGCCAGCTCACCAGAAGGAGGGTTTAATTCACCCCTCCACTTT
d_gene: NA; v_gene: TRBV19; abundance: NA; j_gene: TRBJ1-3; CDR3aa: CASRRPGESGNTIYF; CDR3nt: TGTGCCAGTAGGCGCCCTGGGGAGTCTGGAAACACCATATATTTT
d_gene: TRBD1; v_gene: TRBV28; abundance: NA; j_gene: TRBJ1-6; CDR3aa: CASSHERPGTGNSPLHF; CDR3nt: TGTGCCAGCAGCCACGAACGCCCAGGGACAGGGAATTCACCCCTCCACTTT
d_gene: NA; v_gene: TRBV6-5; abundance: NA; j_gene: TRBJ1-1; CDR3aa: CASRLQAGFYTEAFF; CDR3nt: TGTGCCAGCAGATTACAGGCTGGGTTCTACACTGAAGCTTTCTTT
d_gene: TRBD2; v_gene: TRBV5-1; abundance: NA; j_gene: TRBJ2-7; CDR3aa: CASRAGLASSYEQYF; CDR3nt: TGCGCCAGCAGAGCGGGACTAGCGAGCTCCTACGAGCAGTACTTC
d_gene: TRBD2; v_gene: TRBV10-3; abundance: NA; j_gene: TRBJ2-1; CDR3aa: CATRSGESYNEQFF; CDR3nt: TGTGCCACGAGGAGCGGGGAGTCCTACAATGAGCAGTTCTTC
d_gene: NA; v_gene: TRBV5-1; abundance: NA; j_gene: TRBJ2-7; CDR3aa: CASSLVTGVYHEQYF; CDR3nt: TGCGCCAGCAGCTTGGTAACAGGAGTCTACCACGAGCAGTACTTC
d_gene: NA; v_gene: TRBV5-1; abundance: NA; j_gene: TRBJ1-1; CDR3aa: CASSLFPDSNTEAFF; CDR3nt: TGCGCCAGCAGCTTATTTCCAGACTCGAACACTGAAGCTTTCTTT
d_gene: TRBD1; v_gene: TRBV28; abundance: NA; j_gene: TRBJ1-3; CDR3aa: CASSSRSSGTGAGNTIYF; CDR3nt: TGTGCCAGCAGCTCCAGGTCGTCCGGGACAGGGGCTGGAAACACCATATATTTT
d_gene: NA; v_gene: TRBV12-3/TRBV12-4; abundance: NA; j_gene: TRBJ2-7; CDR3aa: CASSLALSYEQYF; CDR3nt: TGTGCCAGCAGTTTAGCACTGTCCTACGAGCAGTACTTC
d_gene: NA; v_gene: TRBV24-1; abundance: NA; j_gene: TRBJ2-3; CDR3aa: CATSDPGLSTDTQYF; CDR3nt: TGTGCCACCAGTGACCCCGGCCTAAGCACAGATACGCAGTATTTT
d_gene: TRBD2; v_gene: TRBV6-4; abundance: NA; j_gene: TRBJ2-3; CDR3aa: CASSDSLGLAGARRRIQYF; CDR3nt: TGTGCCAGCAGTGACTCGCTTGGGCTAGCGGGGGCCCGGCGTCGGATACAGTATTTT
d_gene: NA; v_gene: TRBV25-1; abundance: few; j_gene: TRBJ2-7; CDR3aa: CASSPSGSYEQYF; CDR3nt: TGTGCCAGCAGTCCTTCCGGGTCCTACGAGCAGTACTTC
d_gene: TRBD2; v_gene: TRBV2; abundance: NA; j_gene: TRBJ2-3; CDR3aa: CASSEETSGAYTDTQYF; CDR3nt: TGTGCCAGCAGTGAAGAGACTAGCGGGGCGTACACAGATACGCAGTATTTT
d_gene: NA; v_gene: TRBV7-9; abundance: NA; j_gene: TRBJ1-1; CDR3aa: CASSLGSEAFF; CDR3nt: TGTGCCAGCAGCTTAGGGTCTGAAGCTTTCTTT
d_gene: TRBD1; v_gene: TRBV15; abundance: NA; j_gene: TRBJ2-7; CDR3aa: CATSRGQGLVSYEQYF; CDR3nt: TGTGCCACCAGCAGAGGACAGGGTTTGGTCTCCTACGAGCAGTACTTC
d_gene: TRBD1; v_gene: TRBV9; abundance: NA; j_gene: TRBJ1-3; CDR3aa: CASSATGTGINTIYF; CDR3nt: TGTGCCAGCAGCGCGACCGGGACAGGGATAAACACCATATATTTT
d_gene: NA; v_gene: TRBV7-2; abundance: once; j_gene: TRBJ1-1; CDR3aa: CASSFRIVNTEAFF; CDR3nt: TGTGCCAGCAGCTTTCGGATTGTGAACACTGAAGCTTTCTTT
d_gene: NA; v_gene: TRBV6-5; abundance: NA; j_gene: TRBJ2-2; CDR3aa: CASGLMGGTGELFF; CDR3nt: TGTGCCAGCGGGCTGATGGGGGGCACCGGGGAGCTGTTTTTT
d_gene: TRBD1; v_gene: TRBV19; abundance: NA; j_gene: TRBJ2-7; CDR3aa: CASTKQGAQGEQYF; CDR3nt: TGTGCCAGTACCAAACAGGGGGCGCAGGGCGAGCAGTACTTC
d_gene: TRBD1; v_gene: TRBV4-1; abundance: NA; j_gene: TRBJ1-2; CDR3aa: CASSQDLGQGGGYTF; CDR3nt: TGCGCCAGCAGCCAAGACTTAGGACAGGGGGGAGGCTACACCTTC
d_gene: TRBD1; v_gene: TRBV11-3; abundance: NA; j_gene: TRBJ1-1; CDR3aa: CASSLVGTDRFTQNTEAFF; CDR3nt: TGTGCCAGCAGCTTAGTTGGGACAGACCGGTTTACCCAGAACACTGAAGCTTTCTTT
d_gene: NA; v_gene: TRBV6-6; abundance: NA; j_gene: TRBJ2-7; CDR3aa: CASTFTPYEQYF; CDR3nt: TGTGCCAGCACGTTTACCCCCTACGAGCAGTACTTC
d_gene: NA; v_gene: TRBV6-1; abundance: NA; j_gene: TRBJ2-1; CDR3aa: CASSDRGTYNEQFF; CDR3nt: TGTGCCAGCAGTGACAGGGGTACCTACAATGAGCAGTTCTTC
d_gene: NA; v_gene: TRBV5-6; abundance: NA; j_gene: TRBJ2-7; CDR3aa: CASSLTIGEQYF; CDR3nt: TGTGCCAGCAGCTTGACAATCGGGGAGCAGTACTTC
d_gene: TRBD1; v_gene: TRBV25-1; abundance: NA; j_gene: TRBJ2-7; CDR3aa: CASRQTGTENEQYF; CDR3nt: TGTGCCAGCAGACAGACCGGGACAGAAAACGAGCAGTACTTC
d_gene: TRBD1; v_gene: TRBV19; abundance: NA; j_gene: TRBJ1-3; CDR3aa: CASSTPGGPGNTIYF; CDR3nt: TGTGCCAGTAGTACGCCAGGGGGGCCTGGAAACACCATATATTTT
d_gene: TRBD1; v_gene: TRBV28; abundance: NA; j_gene: TRBJ1-1; CDR3aa: CASSGTGSAFF; CDR3nt: TGTGCCAGCAGTGGGACAGGGTCGGCTTTCTTT
d_gene: TRBD1; v_gene: TRBV27; abundance: NA; j_gene: TRBJ2-2; CDR3aa: CASSLVPGTVNTGELFF; CDR3nt: TGTGCCAGCAGTTTAGTCCCCGGGACAGTTAACACCGGGGAGCTGTTTTTT
d_gene: NA; v_gene: TRBV27; abundance: NA; j_gene: TRBJ2-1; CDR3aa: CASSALGGGAGLNEQFF; CDR3nt: TGTGCCAGCAGTGCCCTGGGAGGGGGCGCTGGGTTGAATGAGCAGTTCTTC
d_gene: NA; v_gene: TRBV3-1/TRBV3-2; abundance: NA; j_gene: TRBJ2-3; CDR3aa: CASGSYGGVGGDTQYF; CDR3nt: TGTGCCAGCGGATCCTATGGCGGGGTAGGGGGAGATACGCAGTATTTT
d_gene: NA; v_gene: TRBV27; abundance: NA; j_gene: TRBJ2-3; CDR3aa: CASSWEHITDTQYF; CDR3nt: TGTGCCAGCAGTTGGGAACATATCACAGATACGCAGTATTTT
d_gene: NA; v_gene: TRBV29-1; abundance: NA; j_gene: TRBJ1-1; CDR3aa: CSAEPGASLTEAFF; CDR3nt: TGCAGCGCCGAGCCAGGGGCAAGTCTCACTGAAGCTTTCTTT
d_gene: TRBD2; v_gene: TRBV29-1; abundance: once; j_gene: TRBJ2-1; CDR3aa: CSVDLTSGGNEQFF; CDR3nt: TGCAGCGTTGACTTGACTAGCGGGGGGAATGAGCAGTTCTTC
d_gene: NA; v_gene: TRBV4-1; abundance: NA; j_gene: TRBJ1-2; CDR3aa: CASSQVQGSLFGGYTF; CDR3nt: TGCGCCAGCAGCCAAGTACAGGGATCTCTATTTGGTGGCTACACCTTC
d_gene: NA; v_gene: TRBV7-2; abundance: NA; j_gene: TRBJ1-5; CDR3aa: CASSLFRDSNQPQHF; CDR3nt: TGTGCCAGCAGCTTATTCCGGGACTCTAATCAGCCCCAGCATTTT
d_gene: NA; v_gene: TRBV10-3; abundance: NA; j_gene: TRBJ2-5; CDR3aa: CAISEGQETQYF; CDR3nt: TGTGCCATCAGTGAGGGTCAAGAGACCCAGTACTTC
d_gene: NA; v_gene: TRBV7-9; abundance: NA; j_gene: TRBJ1-2; CDR3aa: CASSSTGTNYGYTF; CDR3nt: TGTGCCAGCAGCTCCACCGGGACTAACTATGGCTACACCTTC
d_gene: NA; v_gene: TRBV13; abundance: NA; j_gene: TRBJ2-6; CDR3aa: CASSKNVRTQGKAGANVLTF; CDR3nt: TGTGCCAGCAGCAAAAACGTCAGAACACAGGGAAAGGCTGGGGCCAACGTCCTGACTTTC
d_gene: NA; v_gene: TRBV27; abundance: NA; j_gene: TRBJ2-7; CDR3aa: CASSTFSRSSYEQYF; CDR3nt: TGTGCCAGCAGTACCTTCTCCAGGAGCTCCTACGAGCAGTACTTC
d_gene: NA; v_gene: TRBV19; abundance: NA; j_gene: TRBJ2-1; CDR3aa: CASHKGLSPAQGEQFF; CDR3nt: TGTGCCAGTCACAAAGGCCTTAGCCCCGCGCAGGGTGAGCAGTTCTTC
d_gene: NA; v_gene: TRBV7-8; abundance: NA; j_gene: TRBJ2-7; CDR3aa: CASSLASVGAVGYEQYF; CDR3nt: TGTGCCAGCAGCTTAGCTTCGGTGGGGGCGGTTGGCTACGAGCAGTACTTC
d_gene: TRBD2; v_gene: TRBV14; abundance: once; j_gene: TRBJ2-7; CDR3aa: CASSHRLAGGVEQYF; CDR3nt: TGTGCCAGCAGCCACCGACTAGCGGGAGGGGTCGAGCAGTACTTC
d_gene: NA; v_gene: TRBV5-1; abundance: NA; j_gene: TRBJ1-1; CDR3aa: CASSPTENTEAFF; CDR3nt: TGCGCCAGCAGCCCGACAGAGAACACTGAAGCTTTCTTT
d_gene: NA; v_gene: TRBV29-1; abundance: NA; j_gene: TRBJ2-1; CDR3aa: CSARRDTTNNEQFF; CDR3nt: TGCAGCGCTCGCCGGGACACAACAAACAATGAGCAGTTCTTC
d_gene: NA; v_gene: TRBV11-1; abundance: NA; j_gene: TRBJ2-7; CDR3aa: CASSLSQGVLYF; CDR3nt: TGTGCCAGCAGCTTATCACAGGGAGTTTTGTACTTC
d_gene: TRBD2; v_gene: TRBV7-3; abundance: NA; j_gene: TRBJ2-1; CDR3aa: CASSLRLAGYNEQFF; CDR3nt: TGTGCCAGCAGCTTAAGGCTAGCGGGTTACAATGAGCAGTTCTTC
d_gene: TRBD2; v_gene: TRBV5-4; abundance: NA; j_gene: TRBJ2-6; CDR3aa: CASSGGLAGPAGTNVLTF; CDR3nt: TGTGCCAGCAGCGGGGGACTAGCGGGACCTGCAGGGACCAACGTCCTGACTTTC
d_gene: NA; v_gene: TRBV4-1; abundance: NA; j_gene: TRBJ1-1; CDR3aa: CASSQVVMPNTEAFF; CDR3nt: TGCGCCAGCAGCCAAGTTGTCATGCCGAACACTGAAGCTTTCTTT
d_gene: TRBD1; v_gene: TRBV11-2; abundance: few; j_gene: TRBJ1-6; CDR3aa: CASRNPGQGLSPLHF; CDR3nt: TGTGCCAGCAGAAATCCGGGACAGGGTCTTTCACCCCTCCACTTT
d_gene: TRBD2; v_gene: TRBV9; abundance: NA; j_gene: TRBJ2-1; CDR3aa: CASSAGTTQAYNEQFF; CDR3nt: TGTGCCAGCAGCGCCGGGACTACCCAAGCCTACAATGAGCAGTTCTTC
d_gene: TRBD1; v_gene: TRBV6-5; abundance: NA; j_gene: TRBJ2-7; CDR3aa: CASSNNRGYEQYF; CDR3nt: TGTGCCAGCAGCAATAACAGGGGCTACGAGCAGTACTTC
d_gene: TRBD2; v_gene: TRBV4-1; abundance: NA; j_gene: TRBJ2-3; CDR3aa: CASSQELAGNTDTQYF; CDR3nt: TGCGCCAGCAGCCAAGAACTAGCGGGGAACACAGATACGCAGTATTTT